This TCR beta chain was identified during a study of blood T cells in healthy people across ages. This clonotype was seen more than once but under ten times. Its matching antigen is unknown. Notes on the study in general: Aged donors had fewer naive CD4+ cells and lower diversity than long-lived donors. The fall in TCR beta diversity per million T cells was roughly linear with age. No one knew whether donors had CMV, which possibly confounded expanded clonotype changes.

Primers used in a second PCR of about 6 to 11 cycles were a sample-barcoded 5' primer and a J-beta primer mix. A single record per CDR3 protein comes from TCRdb applying MiXCR to the 5' RACE reads. The data hold around 990,000 distinct CDR3 sequences, with around 25% observed a single time. The same sample was also studied in work on T cells of mothers and their children. That source notes: For the second PCR, the M1S primer put in sample barcodes and 2-4 random nucleotides.

The clonotype comes from a girl aged 2 to 9 in good health. Sequenced sample: blood.

This chain's CDR3 is CASSQLTDGAGEQYF. The CDR3 DNA follows: TGTGCCAGCAGCCAACTAACGGATGGAGCCGGCGAGCAGTACTTC. The chain recombines TRBV7-8 with TRBJ2-7; no firm D call. The CDR3 totals 15 residues. Trimming left V 5 bases short and J 6 bases short, with 20 bases between. Germline CDR1 is SGHVS and CDR2 is FQNEAQ.